Many counts were recorded for the clone carrying this TCR beta chain. No antigen is known for it. V was shortened by 2 bases and J by 2 bases, with 4 bases between the two germline ends. The length of the CDR3 is 13 residues. The patients, who ranged from 18 to 65 in age, presented with newly diagnosed hyperthyroidism lasting under 2 months. This specimen comes from a study of T cells in Graves' hyperthyroidism and ophthalmopathy. Study results and limitations: The blood repertoire included most of the expanded thyroid clonotypes above 0.001. Ophthalmopathy was told apart from stable hyperthyroidism by a 13 V-J model. Ophthalmopathy got predicted by the model a median around 6.8 months before its onset.

The investigators amplified TCR beta CDR3 regions from RNA transcripts. The TCR CDR3 first-round RT-PCR relied on the HTBI primer set. In TCRdb, the multiplex PCR reads were re-called with MiXCR into one record per CDR3 protein. The repertoire has approximately 740,000 distinct CDR3 sequences, 11% to 15% of them found once; the top ten carry around 9.6%. The material sequenced was blood. The sequence derives from a woman under 30 with Graves' hyperthyroidism. The chain carries TRBV12-3 or TRBV12-4 and TRBJ2-1; D remains unclear. This CDR3 is CASSLKAYNEQFF. The CDR3, as DNA: TGTGCCAGCAGTTTAAAGGCCTACAATGAGCAGTTCTTC.